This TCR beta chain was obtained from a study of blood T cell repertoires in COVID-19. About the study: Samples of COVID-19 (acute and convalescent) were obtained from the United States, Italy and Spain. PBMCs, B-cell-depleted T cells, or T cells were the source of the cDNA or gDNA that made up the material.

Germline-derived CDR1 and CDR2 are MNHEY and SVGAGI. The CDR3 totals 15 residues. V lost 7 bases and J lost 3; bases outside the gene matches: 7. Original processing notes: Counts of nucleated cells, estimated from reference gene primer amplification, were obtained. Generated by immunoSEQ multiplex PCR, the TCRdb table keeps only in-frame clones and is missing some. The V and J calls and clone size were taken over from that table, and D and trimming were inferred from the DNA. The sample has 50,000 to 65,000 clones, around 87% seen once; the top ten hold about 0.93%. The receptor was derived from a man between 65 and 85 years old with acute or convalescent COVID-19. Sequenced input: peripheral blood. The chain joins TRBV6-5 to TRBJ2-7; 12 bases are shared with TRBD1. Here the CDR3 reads CASNAGTGGFYEQYF. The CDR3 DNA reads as TGTGCCAGCAACGCCGGGACAGGGGGCTTCTACGAGCAGTACTTC.